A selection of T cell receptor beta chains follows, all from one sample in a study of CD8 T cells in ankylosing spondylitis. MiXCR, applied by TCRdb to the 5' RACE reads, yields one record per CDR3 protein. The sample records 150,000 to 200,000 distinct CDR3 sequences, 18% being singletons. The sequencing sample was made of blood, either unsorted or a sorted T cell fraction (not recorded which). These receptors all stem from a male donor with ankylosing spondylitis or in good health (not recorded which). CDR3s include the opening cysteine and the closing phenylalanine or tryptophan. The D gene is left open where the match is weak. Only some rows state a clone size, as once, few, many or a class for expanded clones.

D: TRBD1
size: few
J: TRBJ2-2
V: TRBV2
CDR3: CASSADRGQTGELFF
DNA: TGTGCCAGCAGTGCGGACAGGGGGCAAACCGGGGAGCTGTTTTTT

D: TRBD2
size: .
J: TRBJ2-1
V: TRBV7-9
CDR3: CASSLPAGRRNEQFF
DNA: TGTGCCAGCAGCTTACCTGCCGGGAGGCGCAATGAGCAGTTCTTC

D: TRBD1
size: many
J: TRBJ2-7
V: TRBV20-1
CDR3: CSARGTETYEQYF
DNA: TGCAGTGCTAGGGGGACAGAGACCTACGAGCAGTACTTC

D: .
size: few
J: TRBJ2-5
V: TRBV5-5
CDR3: CASSLDGTRETQYF
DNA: TGTGCCAGCAGCTTGGACGGGACCCGAGAGACCCAGTACTTC

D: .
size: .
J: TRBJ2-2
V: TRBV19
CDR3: CASSLGLSNTGELFF
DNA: TGTGCCAGTAGCCTAGGACTATCGAACACCGGGGAGCTGTTTTTT

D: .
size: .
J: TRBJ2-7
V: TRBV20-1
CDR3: CSARDTLSANYEQYF
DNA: TGCAGTGCTAGAGATACCCTGTCTGCTAACTACGAGCAGTACTTC

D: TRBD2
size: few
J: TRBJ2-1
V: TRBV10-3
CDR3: CAVPGLVWHNEQFF
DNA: TGTGCCGTACCGGGACTAGTCTGGCACAATGAGCAGTTCTTC

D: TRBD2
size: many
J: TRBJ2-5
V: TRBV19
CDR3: CASSWTSRETQYF
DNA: TGTGCCAGCAGTTGGACTAGCCGGGAGACCCAGTACTTC

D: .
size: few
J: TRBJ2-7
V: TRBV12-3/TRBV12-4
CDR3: CASSLNPYEQYF
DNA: TGTGCCAGCAGTTTAAACCCCTACGAGCAGTACTTC

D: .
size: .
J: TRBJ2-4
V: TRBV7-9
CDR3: CASSLTGFNIQYF
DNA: TGTGCCAGCAGCTTGACAGGATTTAACATTCAGTACTTC